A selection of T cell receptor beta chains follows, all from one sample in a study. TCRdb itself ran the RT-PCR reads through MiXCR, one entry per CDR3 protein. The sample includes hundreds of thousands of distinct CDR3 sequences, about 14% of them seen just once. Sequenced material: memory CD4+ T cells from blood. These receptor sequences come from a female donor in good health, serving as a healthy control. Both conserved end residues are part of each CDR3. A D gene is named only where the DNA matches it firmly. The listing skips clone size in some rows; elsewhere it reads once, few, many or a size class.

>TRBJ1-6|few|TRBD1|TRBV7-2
TGTGCCAGCAGCAAGGGACAGGGGAGGAATTCACCCCTCCACTTT
CASSKGQGRNSPLHF
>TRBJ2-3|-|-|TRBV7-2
TGTGCCAGCAGCTTAAATCCTGGCGCGTCGGATACGCAGTATTTT
CASSLNPGASDTQYF
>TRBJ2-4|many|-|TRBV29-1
TGCAGCGTGGGACAGTCGGGGGCAAACATTCAGTACTTC
CSVGQSGANIQYF
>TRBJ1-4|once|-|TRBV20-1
TGCAGTGCTAGAGTAGGAGGGGAAAAACTGTTTTTT
CSARVGGEKLFF
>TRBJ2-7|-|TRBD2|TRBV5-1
TGCGCCAGCAGCCAGGGGACTAGCGGGAGGTTCAGCAATGAGCAGTACTTC
CASSQGTSGRFSNEQYF
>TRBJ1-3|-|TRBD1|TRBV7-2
TGTGCCAGCAGCCTTACAGGGGGAGTCGGAAACACCATATATTTT
CASSLTGGVGNTIYF
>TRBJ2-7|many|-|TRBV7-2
TGTGCCAGCAGCTTAGGCAGGGCCTACGAGCAGTACTTC
CASSLGRAYEQYF
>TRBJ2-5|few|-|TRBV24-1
TGTGCCACCAGTGAGGTTGGGTTACAAGAGACCCAGTACTTC
CATSEVGLQETQYF
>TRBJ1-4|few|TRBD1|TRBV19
TGTGCCAGTAACCCAAGGGACAGTCGAGGCGAAAAACTGTTTTTT
CASNPRDSRGEKLFF
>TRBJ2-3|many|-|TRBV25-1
TGTGCCAGCAGTGACAAGTCGGTGGGGGGAACAAGCACAGATACGCAGTATTTT
CASSDKSVGGTSTDTQYF
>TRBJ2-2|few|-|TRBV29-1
TGCAGCGCTCAGGGAGGATTTAACACCGGGGAGCTGTTTTTT
CSAQGGFNTGELFF
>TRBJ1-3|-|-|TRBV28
TGTGCCAGCATGGAGGGAAGGGCCGTGGGAAACACCATATATTTT
CASMEGRAVGNTIYF
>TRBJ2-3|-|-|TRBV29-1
TGCAGCGTTGAAGGCGGGGCCCGCGCAGATACGCAGTATTTT
CSVEGGARADTQYF
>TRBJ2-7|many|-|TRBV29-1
TGCAGCGTTGAAGATGAAGAGAGCTCCTACGAGCAGTACTTC
CSVEDEESSYEQYF
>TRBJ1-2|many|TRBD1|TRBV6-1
TGTGCCAGCAGTGAATCCAGGACAGGGGATGGCTACACCTTC
CASSESRTGDGYTF
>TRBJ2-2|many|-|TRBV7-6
TGTGCCAGCAGTAGGGACGGGAACACCGGGGAGCTGTTTTTT
CASSRDGNTGELFF
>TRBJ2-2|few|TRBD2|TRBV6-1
TGTGCCAGCAGTGGAACTAGCGGGAGCTCCGGGGAGCTGTTTTTT
CASSGTSGSSGELFF
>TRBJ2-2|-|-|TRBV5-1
TGCGCCAGCAGCTTGCTGAGGACAGAGAACACCGGGGAGCTGTTTTTT
CASSLLRTENTGELFF
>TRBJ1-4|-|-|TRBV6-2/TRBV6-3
TGTGCCAGCAGTTTGACGATGGAAAAACTGTTTTTT
CASSLTMEKLFF
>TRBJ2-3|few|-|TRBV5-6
TGTGCCAGCAGCTTGACGGGGGTTACGCAGTATTTT
CASSLTGVTQYF
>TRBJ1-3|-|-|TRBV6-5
TGTGCCAGCAGTTACGCACCCCGCTCTGGAAACACCATATATTTT
CASSYAPRSGNTIYF
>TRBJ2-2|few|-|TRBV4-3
TGCGCCAGCAGCCAAGCTTCTTTTGACACCGGGGAGCTGTTTTTT
CASSQASFDTGELFF
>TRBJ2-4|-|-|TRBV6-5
TGTGCCAGCAGGACCACGTTACGGAAAAACATTCAGTACTTC
CASRTTLRKNIQYF
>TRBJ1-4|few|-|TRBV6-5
TGTGCCAGCAGTTACCTCAAAGGGGGAGAAAAACTGTTTTTT
CASSYLKGGEKLFF